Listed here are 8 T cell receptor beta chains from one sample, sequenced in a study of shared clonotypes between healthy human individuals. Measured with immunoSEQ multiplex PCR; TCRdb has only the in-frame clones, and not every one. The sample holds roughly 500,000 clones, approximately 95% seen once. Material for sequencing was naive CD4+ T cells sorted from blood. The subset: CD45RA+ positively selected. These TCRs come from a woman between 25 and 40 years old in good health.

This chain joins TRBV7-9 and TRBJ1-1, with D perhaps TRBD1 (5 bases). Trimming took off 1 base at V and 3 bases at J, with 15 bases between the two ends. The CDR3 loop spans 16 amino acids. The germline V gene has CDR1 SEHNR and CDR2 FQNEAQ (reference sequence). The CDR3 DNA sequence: TGTGCCAGCAGCTTAGGGAAAACAGGATTTGACACTGAAGCTTTCTTT. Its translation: CASSLGKTGFDTEAFF.

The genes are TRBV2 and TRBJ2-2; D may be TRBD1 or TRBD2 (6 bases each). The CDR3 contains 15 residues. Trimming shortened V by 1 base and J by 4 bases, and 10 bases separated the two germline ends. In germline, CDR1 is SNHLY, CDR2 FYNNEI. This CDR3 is CASSEGLGGTGELFF. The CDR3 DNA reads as TGTGCCAGCAGTGAAGGACTAGGGGGCACCGGGGAGCTGTTTTTT.

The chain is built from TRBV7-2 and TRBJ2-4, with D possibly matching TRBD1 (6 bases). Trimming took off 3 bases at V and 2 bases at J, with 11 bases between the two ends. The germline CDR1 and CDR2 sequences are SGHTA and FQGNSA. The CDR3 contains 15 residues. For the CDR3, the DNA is TGTGCCAGCAGCTTTGACAGGTCATCCAAAAACATTCAGTACTTC. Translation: CASSFDRSSKNIQYF.

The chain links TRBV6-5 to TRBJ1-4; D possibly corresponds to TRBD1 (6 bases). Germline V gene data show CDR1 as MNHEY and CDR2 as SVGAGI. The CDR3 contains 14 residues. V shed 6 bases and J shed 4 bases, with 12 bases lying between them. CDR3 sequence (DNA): TGTGCCAGCAGCCCGGGACACGGTAATGAAAAACTGTTTTTT. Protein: CASSPGHGNEKLFF.

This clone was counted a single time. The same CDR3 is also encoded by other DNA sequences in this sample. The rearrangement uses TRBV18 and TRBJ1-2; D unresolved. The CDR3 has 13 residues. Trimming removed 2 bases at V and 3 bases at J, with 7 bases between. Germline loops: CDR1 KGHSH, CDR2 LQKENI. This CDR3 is CASSPTVDYGYTF. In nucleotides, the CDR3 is TGTGCCAGCTCACCAACAGTGGACTATGGCTACACCTTC.

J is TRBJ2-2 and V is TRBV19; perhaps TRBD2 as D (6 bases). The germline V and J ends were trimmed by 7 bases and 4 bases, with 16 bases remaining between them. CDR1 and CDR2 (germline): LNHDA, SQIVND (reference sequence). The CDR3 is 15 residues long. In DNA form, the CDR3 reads TGTGCCAGTACCAATCCGGGACTTCTCACCGGGGAGCTGTTTTTT. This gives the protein CASTNPGLLTGELFF.

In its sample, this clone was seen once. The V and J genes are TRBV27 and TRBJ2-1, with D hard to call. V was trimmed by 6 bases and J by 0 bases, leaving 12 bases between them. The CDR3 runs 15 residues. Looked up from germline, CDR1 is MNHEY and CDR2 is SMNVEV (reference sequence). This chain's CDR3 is CASRDPRHSYNEQFF. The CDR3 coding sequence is TGTGCCAGCAGGGACCCTCGACACTCCTACAATGAGCAGTTCTTC.

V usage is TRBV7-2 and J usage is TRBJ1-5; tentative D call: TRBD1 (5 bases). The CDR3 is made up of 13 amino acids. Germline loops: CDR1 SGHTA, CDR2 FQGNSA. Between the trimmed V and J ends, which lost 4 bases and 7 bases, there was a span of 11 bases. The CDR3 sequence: CASSSQGEQPQHF. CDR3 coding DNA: TGTGCCAGCAGCTCCCAGGGTGAACAGCCCCAGCATTTT. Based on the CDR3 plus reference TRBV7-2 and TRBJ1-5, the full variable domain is GAGVSQSPSNKVTEKGKDVELRCDPISGHTALYWYRQSLGQGLEFLIYFQGNSAPDKSGLPSDRFSAERTGGSVSTLTIQRTQQEDSAVYLCASSSQGEQPQHFGDGTRLSIL.